The 25 T cell receptor beta chains below were found in one sample sequenced in a study of molecular identifiers for immune sequencing clone quantification. TCRdb reprocessed the PCR reads via MiXCR and lists one record per CDR3 protein. The sample carries 20,000 to 30,000 distinct CDR3 sequences, approximately 17% recorded once. The sample taken for sequencing was naive CD8+ T cells from blood, with Jurkat cell RNA spiked in. Subset of the sample: FACS-sorted CD8+CD4-CCR7+CD45RA+ naive T cells. The receptors derive from a human donor in good health. Some libraries in this study had Jurkat cell RNA spiked in.

This clonotype has just a few counts. The CDR3 reads CASGLDPWVGGRNQPQHF. The CDR3 DNA sequence: TGTGCTAGTGGTTTGGATCCGTGGGTCGGGGGTCGCAATCAGCCCCAGCATTTT. The chain carries TRBV12-5 and TRBJ1-5; the D gene is possibly TRBD1 (5 bases). This CDR3 has 18 residues. CDR1 and CDR2 from the germline V gene are LGHNT and FRNRAP. V lost 1 base, J lost 2 bases, and 18 bases lay in between.

This clonotype was observed a few times. The V gene is TRBV2, the J gene TRBJ1-4, with 8 bases aligning to TRBD1. Looked up from germline, CDR1 is SNHLY and CDR2 is FYNNEI. The ends lost 4 bases at V and 4 bases at J; junction bases unmatched: 2. The CDR3 has 14 residues. CDR3 loop: CASSGDRYNEKLFF. The CDR3 DNA is TGTGCCAGCAGTGGGGACAGGTATAATGAAAAACTGTTTTTT. Full variable domain (outside the CDR3, taken from reference TRBV2 and TRBJ1-4): EPEVTQTPSHQVTQMGQEVILRCVPISNHLYFYWYRQILGQKVEFLVSFYNNEISEKSEIFDDQFSVERPDGSNFTLKIRSTKLEDSAMYFCASSGDRYNEKLFFGSGTQLSVL.

At least ten counts were recorded for this clonotype. V gene TRBV20-1 combines with J gene TRBJ2-2; 9 nucleotides agree with TRBD2. Germline CDR1 is DFQATT and CDR2 is SNEGSKA (reference sequence). The V and J ends lost 1 base and 2 bases, in that order; junction bases with no gene match: 5. The CDR3 has 16 amino acids. Written as DNA, the CDR3 is TGCAGTGCTAGAGGACTAGCGGCAACAAACACCGGGGAGCTGTTTTTT. Its protein is CSARGLAATNTGELFF.

This clonotype was seen many times. The V gene is TRBV20-1, the J gene TRBJ2-4; D is uncertain. The CDR3 spans 16 residues. Trimming pared 8 bases from V and 0 bases from J, leaving 20 bases between. The germline V gene has CDR1 DFQATT and CDR2 SNEGSKA (reference sequence). The DNA of the CDR3 is TGCAGTTCAGATACGGGCGGTGGCGCAGCCAAAAACATTCAGTACTTC. This sequence encodes CSSDTGGGAAKNIQYF.

This clonotype was observed many times. V gene TRBV25-1 combines with J gene TRBJ2-7; D not resolved. Deletions cut 3 bases from V and 1 base from J, with 10 bases between. In germline, CDR1 is MGHDK, CDR2 SYGVNS. CDR3 length equals 14 residues. The CDR3 region is CASSEDLGSYEQYF. DNA for the CDR3: TGTGCCAGCAGTGAGGACCTAGGGTCCTACGAGCAGTACTTC.

The chain couples TRBV12-3 or TRBV12-4 to TRBJ2-7, with D perhaps given as TRBD1 or TRBD2 (6 bases each). Trimming pared 3 bases from V and 5 bases from J, leaving 11 bases between. This CDR3 is built from 13 residues. The CDR3 DNA reads as TGTGCCAGCAGTTTCTCGGGGGCCAACGAGCAGTACTTC. Its protein product is CASSFSGANEQYF.

This clonotype occurred many times. The J gene is TRBJ2-5, the V gene TRBV7-9, with 7 bases fitting TRBD1. CDR3 length equals 14 residues. With V trimmed by 5 bases and J by 2 bases, 5 bases remained unmatched. Germline lookup yields CDR1 SEHNR and CDR2 FQNEAQ (reference sequence). The CDR3 here is CASSPDREQETQYF. CDR3 sequence (DNA): TGTGCCAGCAGCCCAGACAGGGAACAAGAGACCCAGTACTTC.

This chain uses TRBV7-9 with TRBJ2-3; tentative D call: TRBD1 (7 bases). Germline V CDR1 and CDR2: SEHNR, FQNEAQ (reference sequence). CDR3 size: 15 residues. V was clipped by 5 bases and J by 2 bases, with 14 bases between them. The CDR3 is CASSQPRGATDTQYF. The CDR3 nucleotides are TGTGCCAGCAGCCAACCCAGGGGGGCCACAGATACGCAGTATTTT.

This clonotype occurred many times. The V and J genes are TRBV29-1 and TRBJ2-3; D is unclear. The V gene's germline CDR1 is SQVTM and CDR2 ANQGSEA. The CDR3 sequence is 9 residues long. Trimming shortened V by 0 bases and J by 8 bases, and 0 bases separated the two germline ends. CDR3 residues: CSVEDTQYF. As DNA, the CDR3 is TGCAGCGTTGAAGATACGCAGTATTTT.

This clonotype has a count of ten or more. The CDR3 sequence is CASSLGWQAQETQYF. The CDR3 coding sequence is TGTGCCAGCAGCTTAGGCTGGCAGGCCCAAGAGACCCAGTACTTC. V and J are TRBV7-9 and TRBJ2-5; D unresolved. The V gene lost 1 base and the J gene lost 1 base, with 10 bases spanning the gap. This CDR3 contains 15 residues. Germline lookup yields CDR1 SEHNR and CDR2 FQNEAQ (reference sequence).

This clonotype appeared many times. The J gene is TRBJ2-7, the V gene TRBV30; D ambiguous. V was cut by 1 base and J by 6 bases, with 10 bases left in between. The CDR3 spans 12 residues. The germline CDR1 and CDR2 sequences are GTSNPN and SVGIG (reference sequence). The CDR3 is CAWSGVGPEQYF. The CDR3 DNA follows: TGTGCCTGGAGTGGAGTAGGGCCCGAGCAGTACTTC.

CDR3 nucleotide sequence: TGTGCCAGCAGCGCCCGGACGGTACCGTTTTATACGCAGTATTTT. The encoded protein is CASSARTVPFYTQYF. The V and J genes are TRBV7-2 and TRBJ2-3; D is ambiguous. The V gene's germline CDR1 is SGHTA and CDR2 FQGNSA. The CDR3 totals 15 residues. V shed 5 bases and J shed 7 bases, with 19 bases lying between them.

Ten or more counts support this clonotype. V is TRBV19 and J is TRBJ1-1, with D tentatively TRBD1 (6 bases). CDR3 length: 17 amino acids. With 8 bases removed from V and 0 bases from J, the gap between germline ends came to 22 bases. Germline lookup yields CDR1 LNHDA and CDR2 SQIVND (reference sequence). The CDR3 region is CASCFLGAEPLNTEAFF. The CDR3 bases are TGTGCCAGTTGTTTCTTGGGGGCCGAACCACTGAACACTGAAGCTTTCTTT.

This clonotype has ten or more counts. The chain uses TRBV7-9 and TRBJ2-7, with a weak D call TRBD1 (6 bases). Trimming shortened V by 4 bases and J by 2 bases, and 15 bases separated the two germline ends. The CDR3 loop spans 15 amino acids. Germline V gene lookup returns CDR1 SEHNR and CDR2 FQNEAQ (reference sequence). CDR3 amino acids: CASSSPRQETYEQYF. The CDR3 bases are TGTGCCAGCAGCTCGCCCCGACAGGAGACCTACGAGCAGTACTTC. Together with reference TRBV7-9 and TRBJ2-7, the CDR3 gives the full variable domain: DTGVSQNPRHKITKRGQNVTFRCDPISEHNRLYWYRQTLGQGPEFLTYFQNEAQLEKSRLLSDRFSAERPKGSFSTLEIQRTEQGDSAMYLCASSSPRQETYEQYFGPGTRLTVT.

The sample holds many counts of this clonotype. The V and J genes are TRBV27 and TRBJ2-4; perhaps TRBD1 as D (6 bases). CDR1 is MNHEY and CDR2 is SMNVEV in the germline V gene (reference sequence). Trimming took off 3 bases at V and 9 bases at J, with 12 bases between the two ends. The CDR3 is made up of 13 amino acids. The CDR3 loop reads CASSFGGWGIQYF. CDR3 DNA sequence: TGTGCCAGCAGTTTTGGGGGCTGGGGCATTCAGTACTTC.

In its sample, this clonotype was seen many times. This sequence joins TRBV6-2 or TRBV6-3 and TRBJ2-2; 10 bases align to TRBD2. V lost 0 bases to trimming and J lost 7 bases; unmatched junction nucleotides: 11. Germline V gene data show CDR1 as MNHEY and CDR2 as SVGEGT. The CDR3 contains 18 residues. CDR3 in DNA: TGTGCCAGCAGTTACTCACCATGGCTAGCGGGAGATCACGGGGAGCTGTTTTTT. Protein: CASSYSPWLAGDHGELFF.

This clonotype was recorded once. This sequence may be a read error, since a much larger clone differs from it by one base. The chain recombines TRBV20-1 with TRBJ2-7; D might be TRBD1 (7 bases). V was shortened by 6 bases and J by 2 bases, with 14 bases between the two germline ends. The length of the CDR3 is 13 residues. CDR1 is DFQATT, CDR2 SNEGSKA, per germline (reference sequence). The CDR3 coding sequence is TGCAGTGCAGGAGGGACAGACCCCTACGAGCAGTACTTC. It translates to CSAGGTDPYEQYF.

Of note for this clonotype: Since a much larger clone is just one base distant, this may be a read error. The chain carries TRBV11-2 and TRBJ2-7, with D perhaps assigned TRBD1 or TRBD2 (5 bases each). The germline gives CDR1 SGHAT, CDR2 FQNNGV. V was pared by 1 base and J by 6 bases, with 10 bases between. The CDR3 sequence is 13 residues long. DNA of the CDR3: TGTGCCAGCAGCTTAGGGGACCTCTCCGAGCAGTACTTC. Its translation is CASSLGDLSEQYF.

By share of the sample, this clonotype is medium-sized (0.01 to 0.1%). This chain connects TRBV28 to TRBJ2-6; D call uncertain. V dropped 3 bases and J dropped 9 bases, with 15 bases sitting between them. Germline loops: CDR1 MDHEN, CDR2 SYDVKM. This CDR3 spans 15 amino acids. CDR3 sequence reads: CASSFRGPVGNVLTF. The CDR3 DNA is TGTGCCAGCAGTTTCAGAGGACCGGTTGGCAACGTCCTGACTTTC.

This clonotype was seen a single time. This may be a read error, as it is one base from a much larger clone. This chain uses TRBV9 with TRBJ2-2; TRBD2 is a possible D gene (6 bases). Germline-derived CDR1 and CDR2 are SGDLS and YYNGEE. The CDR3 is 17 amino acids. The CDR3 nucleotides read TGTGCCAACAGCGCCCGATCGGGAGAGCGGGACACCGGGGAGCTGTTTTTT. Residues: CANSARSGERDTGELFF.

Notes on this clonotype: This sequence may be a read error, since a much larger clone differs from it by one base. The chain combines TRBV5-1 with TRBJ1-5; D remains unclear. Germline CDR1 and CDR2: SGHRS and YFSETQ. The CDR3 consists of 13 residues. The CDR3 nucleotides read TGCGCCAGGAGCTTGGCACCAAATCAGCCCCAGCATTTT. It codes for CARSLAPNQPQHF.

The rearrangement joins TRBV7-9 to TRBJ2-7; 8 bases fit TRBD2. The CDR3 spans 18 residues. Germline CDR1 is SEHNR and CDR2 is FQNEAQ (reference sequence). V lost 4 bases, J lost 2 bases, and 16 bases stayed unmatched. The CDR3 loop is CASSSQGHAGGGAYEQYF. The CDR3 DNA sequence: TGTGCCAGCAGCTCCCAGGGCCACGCGGGAGGAGGGGCCTACGAGCAGTACTTC.

This clonotype was counted ten times or more. The chain is built from TRBV5-1 and TRBJ1-6, with 8 bases lining up with TRBD1. The germline gives CDR1 SGHRS, CDR2 YFSETQ. Losses at the gene ends were 4 bases for V and 6 bases for J; bases not matched to a gene: 6. The CDR3 length is 15 residues. Here the CDR3 reads CASSKTGEANSPLHF. In nucleotides, the CDR3 is TGCGCCAGCAGCAAGACAGGGGAGGCTAATTCACCCCTCCACTTT.

In regard to this clonotype: A much bigger clone sits one base away, suggesting this may be a read error. The J gene is TRBJ2-5, the V gene TRBV12-3 or TRBV12-4, with a possible D match to TRBD2 (5 bases). V was clipped by 6 bases and J by 4 bases, with 15 bases between them. The CDR3 extends over 14 amino acids. The chain's CDR3 is CASSPGLARETQYF. CDR3 DNA: TGTGCCAGCAGCCCCGGACTCGCTCGAGAGACCCAGTACTTC.

This clonotype was detected ten times or more. The V call is TRBV9, the J call TRBJ2-3, with unresolved D. Trimming left V 0 bases short and J 4 bases short, with 12 bases between. CDR1 and CDR2 from the germline V gene are SGDLS and YYNGEE. There are 15 residues in the CDR3. The CDR3 DNA reads as TGTGCCAGCAGCGTAGAGGGCAGCCCCGCAGATACGCAGTATTTT. This gives the protein CASSVEGSPADTQYF. The variable domain in full, completed from reference TRBV9 and TRBJ2-3, reads DSGVTQTPKHLITATGQRVTLRCSPRSGDLSVYWYQQSLDQGLQFLIQYYNGEERAKGNILERFSAQQFPDLHSELNLSSLELGDSALYFCASSVEGSPADTQYFGPGTRLTVL.